This is a list of T cell receptor beta chains from one sample in a study of cytomegalovirus exposure and HLA in healthy donors. Clones were sequenced by immunoSEQ multiplex PCR, and TCRdb holds only the in-frame ones, with some missing. The table has about 280,000 clones, roughly 90% seen once. The sample was PBMCs. The source is a woman aged 18-29 years in good health and CMV-seronegative. The CDR3 runs from the conserved cysteine through the conserved F or W. The D gene is left open where the match is weak. Size tells how often a clone was seen (once, few, many) or the class of an expanded clone, and some rows leave it out.

- | - | TRBJ2-1 | TRBV6-5 | CASSYSINLRGEQFF | TGTGCCAGCAGTTACTCGATTAACCTCAGGGGTGAGCAGTTCTTC
- | TRBD2 | TRBJ2-1 | TRBV2 | CASSERGLAGIGQFF | TGTGCCAGCAGTGAGAGGGGACTAGCGGGGATTGGGCAGTTCTTC
- | - | TRBJ1-2 | TRBV2 | CASRTGRTDGSYTF | TGTGCCAGCAGAACCGGGAGGACGGACGGGAGCTACACCTTC
- | TRBD1 | TRBJ2-7 | TRBV9 | CASRRAGQGNPYEQYF | TGTGCCAGCCGACGCGCGGGACAGGGGAACCCCTACGAGCAGTACTTC
- | - | TRBJ1-5 | TRBV27 | CASSNRGQPQHF | TGTGCCAGCAGCAATCGGGGACAGCCCCAGCATTTT
- | TRBD1 | TRBJ2-3 | TRBV7-9 | CSSSPPGQGTQYF | TGTTCCAGCAGCCCTCCCGGACAGGGTACGCAGTATTTT
- | - | TRBJ2-7 | TRBV6-1 | CASSERPGTYEQYF | TGTGCCAGCAGTGAACGCCCAGGGACCTACGAGCAGTACTTC
- | - | TRBJ1-4 | TRBV5-6 | CASSSTITNEKLFF | TGTGCCAGCAGCTCGACAATAACTAATGAAAAACTGTTTTTT
- | - | TRBJ2-3 | TRBV9 | CASSVGRGRGTDTQYF | TGTGCCAGCAGCGTAGGGCGGGGAAGAGGCACAGATACGCAGTATTTT
- | - | TRBJ2-7 | TRBV5-6 | CASSPGRGSYEQYF | TGTGCCAGCAGCCCTGGCAGGGGCTCCTACGAGCAGTACTTC
- | - | TRBJ1-6 | TRBV2 | CASSEGGAGNSPLHF | TGTGCCAGCAGTGAAGGGGGCGCCGGCAATTCACCCCTCCACTTT
- | TRBD1 | TRBJ1-2 | TRBV7-8 | CASKEIGGPIGYGYTF | TGTGCCAGCAAGGAAATAGGGGGCCCTATCGGCTATGGCTACACCTTC
- | - | TRBJ1-1 | TRBV28 | CASSWAGLGNTEAFF | TGTGCCAGCAGTTGGGCAGGCTTGGGGAACACTGAAGCTTTCTTT
- | - | TRBJ1-2 | TRBV7-9 | CASSLAGEDGYTF | TGTGCCAGCAGCTTAGCGGGTGAGGATGGCTACACCTTC
- | TRBD1 | TRBJ2-7 | TRBV11-2 | CASSPLLGDRGLREQYF | TGTGCCAGCAGCCCCCTTTTGGGGGACAGGGGGCTGAGGGAGCAGTACTTC
- | - | TRBJ2-3 | TRBV29-1 | CSIGLLNDRDTQYF | TGCAGCATAGGACTATTGAACGACAGAGATACGCAGTATTTT
- | - | TRBJ1-4 | TRBV11-3 | CASSPRDTQGATNEKLFF | TGTGCCAGCAGCCCACGGGACACCCAAGGGGCAACTAATGAAAAACTGTTTTTT
- | - | TRBJ1-2 | TRBV5-1 | CASSFPPGNLGGYTF | TGCGCCAGCAGTTTCCCCCCCGGGAATCTGGGTGGCTACACCTTC
few | - | TRBJ1-6 | TRBV5-1 | CASSLEKGGTNSPLHF | TGCGCCAGCAGCTTGGAGAAGGGAGGGACTAATTCACCCCTCCACTTT
- | - | TRBJ1-1 | TRBV6-5 | CASSRVGTEAFF | TGTGCCAGCAGCAGGGTCGGCACTGAAGCTTTCTTT
- | - | TRBJ2-7 | TRBV5-4 | CASSLFSEQYF | TGTGCCAGCAGCTTGTTCTCCGAGCAGTACTTC
- | - | TRBJ2-7 | TRBV7-3 | CASSLMHSQGSYEQYF | TGTGCCAGCAGCTTAATGCACAGCCAGGGATCCTACGAGCAGTACTTC